A single sample is the source of the 25 T cell receptor beta chains below, sequenced in a study of regulatory T cells in long-lasting Graves disease. Arm-PCR with iRepertoire HTBI primers amplified the CDR3 regions for these TCR beta libraries. TCRdb ran MiXCR on the multiplex PCR reads and lists one entry per CDR3 protein. This sample has 350,000 to 500,000 distinct CDR3 sequences, with 15% to 20% found just once. Time point of the sample: newly diagnosed GD, antithyroid drugs for less than 3 months. PBMCs were the source of the RNA used for TCR sequencing. A further study also used this sample, focusing on T cells in Graves' hyperthyroidism and ophthalmopathy.

Source: peripheral blood mononuclear cells (PBMCs), taken at new diagnosis, from a patient treated with antithyroid drugs. Receptors were obtained from a young woman with Graves disease.

This clonotype came up once. A much larger clonotype is one base distant, so this may be a read error. The chain recombines TRBV7-9 with TRBJ2-7, with a possible D match to TRBD2 (5 bases). The CDR3 is 16 amino acids. Germline-derived CDR1 and CDR2 are SEHNR and FQNEAQ (reference sequence). The CDR3 DNA sequence: TGTGCCAGCAGCTTAGATGTAGGTGGGAGATCCTACGAGCAGCACTTC. It is translated as CASSLDVGGRSYEQHF.

The gene calls are TRBV29-1 and TRBJ1-2; perhaps TRBD1 as D (6 bases). There are 14 residues in the CDR3. Germline V gives CDR1 SQVTM, CDR2 ANQGSEA. With 3 bases removed from V and 2 bases from J, the gap between germline ends came to 13 bases. The CDR3 loop is CSVDLKGGNYGYTF. The CDR3 coding sequence is TGCAGCGTTGACCTTAAGGGGGGAAACTATGGCTACACCTTC.

This clonotype was seen repeatedly, ten times or more. The rearrangement joins TRBV7-9 to TRBJ2-7; D may be TRBD2 (6 bases). V was shortened by 3 bases and J by 3 bases, with 18 bases between the two germline ends. There are 16 residues in the CDR3. The germline V gene has CDR1 SEHNR and CDR2 FQNEAQ (reference sequence). The chain's CDR3 is CASSFGGAAQNYEQYF. The CDR3 DNA reads as TGTGCCAGCAGCTTCGGGGGAGCGGCTCAAAACTACGAGCAGTACTTC. Full variable domain (remainder filled in from reference TRBV7-9 and TRBJ2-7): DTGVSQNPRHKITKRGQNVTFRCDPISEHNRLYWYRQTLGQGPEFLTYFQNEAQLEKSRLLSDRFSAERPKGSFSTLEIQRTEQGDSAMYLCASSFGGAAQNYEQYFGPGTRLTVT.

The gene calls are TRBV20-1 and TRBJ2-1, with TRBD2 identical over 7 bases. Trimming removed 1 base from V and 1 base from J; junction bases left unmatched: 10. CDR3 length: 17 amino acids. The germline V gene encodes CDR1 DFQATT and CDR2 SNEGSKA (reference sequence). CDR3 nucleotides: TGCAGTGCTAGAGGTAGACTAGCTTTGGGTTCCTACAATGAGCAGTTCTTC. Translated: CSARGRLALGSYNEQFF.

This clonotype was seen at least ten times. This sequence joins TRBV28 and TRBJ1-1; weak D call: TRBD1 (5 bases). The germline V gene encodes CDR1 MDHEN and CDR2 SYDVKM. V lost 3 bases to trimming and J lost 3 bases, with 11 bases between them. There are 14 residues in the CDR3. The CDR3 DNA is TGTGCCAGCAGTTTGGGGCTGGAGGACACTGAAGCTTTCTTT. This encodes CASSLGLEDTEAFF.

This clonotype was detected ten times or more. The rearrangement uses TRBV6-2 or TRBV6-3 and TRBJ2-1; D may be TRBD2 (5 bases). CDR1 MNHEY and CDR2 SVGEGT come from the germline V gene. The CDR3 contains 14 residues. CDR3 loop: CATNQRSSYNEQFF. In nucleotides, the CDR3 is TGTGCGACTAACCAGCGTAGCTCCTACAATGAGCAGTTCTTC.

This clonotype was detected a few times. V and J are TRBV12-5 and TRBJ2-1, with 7 bases aligning to TRBD2. Looked up from germline, CDR1 is LGHNT and CDR2 is FRNRAP. V shed 7 bases, J shed 7 bases, and the junction held 13 bases outside the gene matches. The CDR3 has 15 residues. The CDR3 loop reads CASAYRGDPRNEQFF. The DNA for the CDR3 is TGTGCTAGTGCCTACCGGGGGGACCCACGGAATGAGCAGTTCTTC.

A few counts support this clonotype. The J gene is TRBJ2-6, the V gene TRBV29-1; unclear D gene. V dropped 4 bases and J dropped 3 bases, with 10 bases sitting between them. The CDR3 spans 14 residues. Germline CDR1 reads SQVTM; CDR2 reads ANQGSEA. The CDR3: CSVAAGVGANVLTF. CDR3 sequence (DNA): TGCAGCGTTGCGGCTGGGGTTGGGGCCAACGTCCTGACTTTC.

This clonotype was observed at least ten times. This chain connects TRBV5-1 to TRBJ2-1; D is perhaps TRBD2 (6 bases). CDR1 SGHRS and CDR2 YFSETQ come from the germline V gene. The ends were cut back, 0 bases at V and 4 bases at J, with 14 bases in the middle. CDR3 length: 16 amino acids. CDR3 sequence (DNA): TGCGCCAGCAGCTTGGCCTTGGGCGGGATGTACAATGAGCAGTTCTTC. Amino acids: CASSLALGGMYNEQFF.

V is TRBV7-2 and J is TRBJ2-4; D perhaps matches TRBD2 (6 bases). The V gene's germline CDR1 is SGHTA and CDR2 FQGNSA. Trimming pared 7 bases from V and 10 bases from J, leaving 11 bases between. This CDR3 is built from 11 residues. CDR3 nucleotides: TGTGCCAGCATGGCGGGATATATTCAGTACTTC. Its translation is CASMAGYIQYF.

This clonotype was counted at least ten times. This chain joins TRBV18 and TRBJ2-1, with D possibly matching TRBD2 (5 bases). Germline V CDR1 and CDR2: KGHSH, LQKENI. V lost 3 bases, J lost 5 bases, and 14 bases lay in between. The CDR3 consists of 15 residues. The DNA of the CDR3 is TGTGCCAGCTCACCCCGACTACAAAACAACAATGAGCAGTTCTTC. Protein: CASSPRLQNNNEQFF. The full variable domain, with the rest looked up from reference TRBV18 and TRBJ2-1, is NAGVMQNPRHLVRRRGQEARLRCSPMKGHSHVYWYRQLPEEGLKFMVYLQKENIIDESGMPKERFSAEFPKEGPSILRIQQVVRGDSAAYFCASSPRLQNNNEQFFGPGTRLTVL.

The table lists this clonotype with many counts. The chain is built from TRBV12-3 or TRBV12-4 and TRBJ2-1; D tentatively fits TRBD1 or TRBD2 (5 bases each). The ends were cut back, 7 bases at V and 1 base at J, with 14 bases in the middle. The CDR3 sequence is 15 residues long. The CDR3 is CASIWGRRSYNEQFF. The CDR3 bases are TGTGCCAGCATTTGGGGCAGGAGGTCCTACAATGAGCAGTTCTTC.

This clonotype was counted a few times. The chain is built from TRBV7-9 and TRBJ2-7; the D call may be TRBD1 or TRBD2 (5 bases each). This CDR3 is built from 13 residues. CDR1 SEHNR and CDR2 FQNEAQ come from the germline V gene (reference sequence). V was cut by 6 bases and J by 0 bases, with 9 bases left in between. The CDR3, as DNA: TGTGCCAGCAGGGGGGTTAACTCCTACGAGCAGTACTTC. As protein: CASRGVNSYEQYF.

This clonotype appeared many times. V usage is TRBV20-1 and J usage is TRBJ2-7, with 10 bases matching TRBD1. Germline CDR1 and CDR2: DFQATT and SNEGSKA (reference sequence). The CDR3 spans 16 residues. Germline trimming cut 0 bases from V and 2 bases from J; bases unmatched to any gene: 7. The chain's CDR3 is CSARDRGQGLTYEQYF. In DNA, the CDR3 is TGCAGTGCTAGAGATCGGGGACAGGGGTTAACCTACGAGCAGTACTTC.

This rearrangement joins TRBV6-1 to TRBJ2-1, with D unresolved. The ends were cut back, 6 bases at V and 3 bases at J, with 18 bases in the middle. The CDR3 consists of 16 residues. CDR1 and CDR2 (germline): MNHNS, SASEGT. This CDR3 reads CASSHTARINYNEQFF. CDR3 in DNA: TGTGCCAGCAGCCATACCGCTAGAATCAACTACAATGAGCAGTTCTTC.

This clonotype turned up a few times. The chain combines TRBV4-1 with TRBJ2-2; D uncertain. The CDR3 contains 14 residues. V was trimmed by 0 bases and J by 7 bases, leaving 9 bases between them. The germline V gene has CDR1 MGHRA and CDR2 YSYEKL. CDR3 nucleotide sequence: TGCGCCAGCAGCCAAGATGGCGACAACGGGGAGCTGTTTTTT. Translated, it gives CASSQDGDNGELFF.

The chain joins TRBV27 to TRBJ1-2; weak D call: TRBD1 (6 bases). From germline, CDR1 is MNHEY and CDR2 SMNVEV (reference sequence). CDR3 size: 14 residues. V was trimmed by 6 bases and J by 4 bases, leaving 15 bases between them. The CDR3 region has the DNA TGTGCCAGCAGCTCATCAGGGGTCGGCTATGGCTACACCTTC. Translating gives CASSSSGVGYGYTF.

As concerns this clonotype: One base separates it from a far larger clone, so it is likely a read error. The rearrangement uses TRBV3-1 and TRBJ2-5; 8 bases match TRBD2. V was pared by 0 bases and J by 11 bases, with 14 bases of the junction left unmatched. There are 16 residues in the CDR3. The V gene's germline CDR1 is LGHDT and CDR2 YNNKEL (reference sequence). This CDR3 is CASSQDGSGSSDEQYF. In nucleotides, the CDR3 is TGTGCCAGCAGCCAAGATGGAAGCGGGAGTTCCGATGAGCAGTACTTC.

This clonotype was recorded at least ten times. The V call is TRBV15, the J call TRBJ1-1; TRBD1 matches 9 bases. In germline, CDR1 is LNHNV, CDR2 YYDKDF (reference sequence). Trimming removed 1 base from V and 1 base from J; junction bases left unmatched: 16. This CDR3 comprises 20 residues. The chain's CDR3 is CATSRVGPWDREYGNTEAFF. As DNA, the CDR3 is TGTGCCACCAGCAGAGTAGGGCCGTGGGACAGGGAGTATGGGAACACTGAAGCTTTCTTT.

This clonotype was counted many times. The CDR3 DNA reads as TGTGCCAGCAGCCCCAAGGGGGATGGCTACACCTTC. Its translation: CASSPKGDGYTF. The rearrangement links TRBV7-9 to TRBJ1-2; D may be TRBD1 (6 bases). Germline V CDR1 and CDR2: SEHNR, FQNEAQ (reference sequence). Trimming removed 5 bases from V and 6 bases from J, with 10 bases in between. The CDR3 runs to 12 residues.

The rearrangement links TRBV7-9 to TRBJ2-1; perhaps TRBD1 as D (5 bases). The germline gives CDR1 SEHNR, CDR2 FQNEAQ (reference sequence). V was pared by 1 base and J by 3 bases, with 10 bases between. The CDR3 length is 15 residues. CDR3 in amino acids: CASSLDQGDYNEQFF. CDR3 sequence (DNA): TGTGCCAGCAGCTTAGACCAAGGGGACTACAATGAGCAGTTCTTC.

The V gene is TRBV28, the J gene TRBJ2-3; 12 bases agree with TRBD2. V gave up 6 bases and J gave up 4 bases; unmatched junction bases: 17. The length of the CDR3 is 19 residues. Germline V CDR1 and CDR2: MDHEN, SYDVKM. The CDR3 region has the DNA TGTGCCAGCAGCACCCGCTCCTTGACTAGCGGGAGTATCGCAGATACGCAGTATTTT. This sequence encodes CASSTRSLTSGSIADTQYF.

This clonotype was seen at least ten times. V usage is TRBV5-1 and J usage is TRBJ1-1; D ambiguous. V gave up 1 base and J gave up 3 bases, with 7 bases separating them. Per germline, CDR1 SGHRS and CDR2 YFSETQ. This CDR3 is 13 amino acids long. CDR3 amino acids: CASSLISYTEAFF. As DNA, the CDR3 is TGCGCCAGCAGCTTGATTAGCTACACTGAAGCTTTCTTT.

The chain recombines TRBV19 with TRBJ1-1; 7 bases line up with TRBD1. Germline V gene lookup returns CDR1 LNHDA and CDR2 SQIVND (reference sequence). There are 14 residues in the CDR3. Trimming removed 1 base from V and 4 bases from J; junction bases left unmatched: 3. As DNA, the CDR3 is TGTGCCAGTAGTATAGGGGGACAGAGCACTGAAGCTTTCTTT. Residues: CASSIGGQSTEAFF.

This clonotype was seen a few times. Germline is not matched at one junction end, which may reflect a read error. The rearrangement uses TRBV2 and TRBJ2-3; 8 positions match TRBD2. Looked up from germline, CDR1 is SNHLY and CDR2 is FYNNEI. The CDR3 sequence is 15 residues long. In nucleotides, the CDR3 is TGTGCCAGCAGCCTGACCAGCGGGAGTACAGGTACGCAGTATTTT. It codes for CASSLTSGSTGTQYF.